The sequence of this T cell receptor (beta chain) was determined in a study of blood T cell repertoires in COVID-19. Study in general: COVID-19 samples, acute and convalescent, were from the United States, Italy and Spain. T cells, B-cell-depleted T cells, or PBMCs supplied cDNA or gDNA.

Under the authors' procedure: Reference gene primers were amplified, and this amplification served to estimate nucleated cell counts. Using immunoSEQ multiplex PCR, the repertoire was profiled, and TCRdb retains in-frame clones only, with some absent. That table furnishes V, J and clone size, whereas the DNA furnished D and trimming. Of about 200,000 clones listed, roughly 86% were seen once; the top ten hold 4%. The CDR3 has 15 amino acids. Germline CDR1 is LGHDT and CDR2 is YNNKEL (reference sequence). V was pared by 1 base and J by 2 bases, with 3 bases of the junction left unmatched. The chain employs TRBV3-1 (or the pseudogene TRBV3-2) and TRBJ2-3, with 7 bases fitting TRBD2. The TCR originated in a woman younger than 45 with acute COVID-19. The sample comprised PBMCs or T cells enriched from blood (not recorded which). CDR3 bases: TGTGCCAGCAGCCAAGCCGGGGGGTACACAGATACGCAGTATTTT. Protein: CASSQAGGYTDTQYF.